These 30 T cell receptor beta chains originate from one sample sequenced in a study of tumour-infiltrating T cells in Burkitt lymphoma. Assay used: immunoSEQ multiplex PCR; TCRdb lists only in-frame clones, some missing. The sample lists about 2,100 clones; 55% to 75% were seen once. The material sequenced was tumor tissue. These receptors all stem from a human donor with diffuse large B-cell lymphoma.

The J gene is TRBJ2-1, the V gene TRBV6-5; D remains unclear. Per germline, CDR1 MNHEY and CDR2 SVGAGI. V was pared by 0 bases and J by 8 bases, with 8 bases between. The CDR3 is made up of 13 amino acids. The CDR3 DNA sequence: TGTGCCAGCAGTTACTCCAGAGAGGATGAGCAGTTCTTC. Residues: CASSYSREDEQFF.

This clone was picked up a small number of times. This chain joins TRBV7-2 and TRBJ2-1, with TRBD2 identical over 9 bases. The CDR3 length is 14 residues. J was trimmed by 15 bases and V by 1 base; bases with no gene match: 10. Germline assignment: CDR1 SGHTA and CDR2 FQGNSA. DNA of the CDR3: TGTGCCAGCAGCTTAGGGCTAGCGGGATCCGGGTGGTTCTTC. It specifies CASSLGLAGSGWFF. Full variable domain (remainder filled in from reference TRBV7-2 and TRBJ2-1): GAGVSQSPSNKVTEKGKDVELRCDPISGHTALYWYRQSLGQGLEFLIYFQGNSAPDKSGLPSDRFSAERTGGSVSTLTIQRTQQEDSAVYLCASSLGLAGSGWFFGPGTRLTVL.

This rearrangement joins TRBV6-6 to TRBJ1-1, with D hard to call. This CDR3 region has 12 residues. Per the germline V gene, CDR1 is MNHNY and CDR2 is SVGAGI (reference sequence). With 7 bases removed from V and 5 bases from J, the gap between germline ends came to 11 bases. CDR3 in amino acids: CASTLQRTEAFF. The CDR3 DNA sequence: TGTGCCAGCACCTTACAAAGAACTGAAGCTTTCTTT.

The genes are TRBV6-6 and TRBJ2-1; TRBD2 aligns across 8 bases. V dropped 5 bases and J dropped 0; count of bases not matched to a gene: 6. The CDR3 sequence is 16 residues long. Germline V lookup: CDR1 MNHNY, CDR2 SVGAGI (reference sequence). This chain's CDR3 is CASSGILAASYNEQFF. For the CDR3, the DNA is TGTGCCAGCAGTGGGATACTAGCGGCCTCCTACAATGAGCAGTTCTTC.

This clone showed up just once. The chain employs TRBV19 and TRBJ1-1; D perhaps matches TRBD1 (6 bases). The length of the CDR3 is 13 residues. The germline CDR1 and CDR2 sequences are LNHDA and SQIVND (reference sequence). Trimming removed 4 bases at V and 6 bases at J, with 12 bases between. CDR3: CASSSQGRSEAFF. The DNA for the CDR3 is TGTGCCAGTAGTAGTCAGGGGCGTTCTGAAGCTTTCTTT.

This chain connects TRBV6-1 to TRBJ1-1; TRBD1 might be the D (6 bases). Trimming pared 3 bases from V and 12 bases from J, leaving 20 bases between. Germline-derived CDR1 and CDR2 are MNHNS and SASEGT. This CDR3 has 14 residues. The CDR3 loop is CASSDWGRGDVSFF. CDR3 bases: TGTGCCAGCAGTGATTGGGGGCGGGGGGACGTGTCTTTCTTT.

J is TRBJ2-1 and V is TRBV28, with TRBD1 matching 7 bases. V shed 6 bases and J 7 bases; nucleotides not matched to a gene: 6. The CDR3 contains 13 residues. Germline V gene sequence: CDR1 MDHEN, CDR2 SYDVKM. Written as DNA, the CDR3 is TGTGCCAGCAGAGTGACGGACAGGAATGAGCAGTTCTTC. It yields the protein CASRVTDRNEQFF.

The V and J genes are TRBV6-6 and TRBJ1-5, with 8 nucleotides matching TRBD1. Losses at the gene ends were 2 bases for V and 7 bases for J; bases not matched to a gene: 7. The germline CDR1 and CDR2 sequences are MNHNY and SVGAGI (reference sequence). The CDR3 totals 15 residues. For the CDR3, the DNA is TGTGCCAGCAGTTACCCAGGGGGCGCGGGCCAGCCCCAGCATTTT. Translated: CASSYPGGAGQPQHF.

The chain recombines TRBV5-1 with TRBJ2-7, with TRBD1 as a possible D gene (5 bases). In germline, CDR1 is SGHRS, CDR2 YFSETQ. Trimming removed 1 base from V and 5 bases from J, with 19 bases in between. The CDR3 covers 16 residues. CDR3 loop: CASSLNVRAGPNEQYF. The CDR3 region has the DNA TGCGCCAGCAGCTTGAATGTCAGGGCTGGTCCGAACGAGCAGTACTTC. The full variable domain, rest sourced from reference TRBV5-1 and TRBJ2-7, is KAGVTQTPRYLIKTRGQQVTLSCSPISGHRSVSWYQQTPGQGLQFLFEYFSETQRNKGNFPGRFSGRQFSNSRSEMNVSTLELGDSALYLCASSLNVRAGPNEQYFGPGTRLTVT.

The V and J genes are TRBV5-4 and TRBJ2-1; either TRBD1 or TRBD2 may fit D (5 bases each). The CDR3 sequence is 15 residues long. V shed 4 bases and J shed 5 bases, with 16 bases lying between them. Germline V gives CDR1 SGHNT, CDR2 YYREEE (reference sequence). CDR3 nucleotide sequence: TGTGCCAGCAGCCTCGGGACGGGCGGCGACAATGAGCAGTTCTTC. Its translation: CASSLGTGGDNEQFF.

This chain connects TRBV13 to TRBJ2-5, with 7 bases aligning to TRBD1. With 5 bases clipped from V and 3 bases from J, the junction kept 3 bases outside the gene matches. The CDR3 is 13 amino acids. Germline V gives CDR1 PRHDT, CDR2 FYEKMQ (reference sequence). The CDR3 DNA follows: TGTGCCAGCAGCCAAGGGACAGAAGAGACCCAGTACTTC. Translated: CASSQGTEETQYF. Complete variable domain (other parts from reference TRBV13 and TRBJ2-5): AAGVIQSPRHLIKEKRETATLKCYPIPRHDTVYWYQQGPGQDPQFLISFYEKMQSDKGSIPDRFSAQQFSDYHSELNMSSLELGDSALYFCASSQGTEETQYFGPGTRLLVL.

The gene calls are TRBV7-8 and TRBJ2-3; 8 bases line up with TRBD1. The CDR3 is made up of 16 amino acids. V was clipped by 5 bases and J by 3 bases; unmatched bases: 10. In germline, CDR1 is SGHVS, CDR2 FQNEAQ. In DNA form, the CDR3 reads TGTGCCAGCAGCCCGTGGACAGGGAAGGGGACAGATACGCAGTATTTT. Translating it yields CASSPWTGKGTDTQYF.

This clone was detected only once. The J gene is TRBJ2-1, the V gene TRBV6-5; 9 positions match TRBD2. With 3 bases clipped from V and 0 bases from J, the junction kept 0 bases outside the gene matches. CDR3 length equals 15 residues. Germline V gene sequence: CDR1 MNHEY, CDR2 SVGAGI. The CDR3 DNA is TGTGCCAGCAGTTATAGCGGGAGCTCCTACAATGAGCAGTTCTTC. Its translation is CASSYSGSSYNEQFF.

This chain joins TRBV19 and TRBJ2-3, with 7 bases lining up with TRBD2. The CDR3 extends over 14 amino acids. The V segment lost 3 bases and the J segment 7 bases; nucleotides outside the gene matches: 7. Germline V gene data show CDR1 as LNHDA and CDR2 as SQIVND (reference sequence). The CDR3 region has the DNA TGTGCCAGTAGTATGGTGGCTAGCGGTAATACGCAGTATTTT. Translated, it gives CASSMVASGNTQYF.

CDR3 DNA: TGTGCCAGCAGCTCCACAGGGCACCCAGATACGCAGTATTTT. Translation: CASSSTGHPDTQYF. This chain uses TRBV7-2 with TRBJ2-3; possible D gene TRBD1, 6 bases. V was pared by 4 bases and J by 4 bases, with 12 bases between. The CDR3 has 14 amino acids. Germline V gene sequence: CDR1 SGHTA, CDR2 FQGNSA. Filled out from reference TRBV7-2 and TRBJ2-3, the complete variable domain reads GAGVSQSPSNKVTEKGKDVELRCDPISGHTALYWYRQSLGQGLEFLIYFQGNSAPDKSGLPSDRFSAERTGGSVSTLTIQRTQQEDSAVYLCASSSTGHPDTQYFGPGTRLTVL.

The chain combines TRBV4-2 with TRBJ2-7; D may be TRBD2 (6 bases). This CDR3 contains 12 residues. CDR1 and CDR2 from the germline V gene are LGHNA and YNFKEQ. Trimming stripped 5 bases from V and 3 bases from J, with 8 bases between. The CDR3 coding sequence is TGTGCCAGCAGCGAGGGAGGCTACGAGCAGTACTTC. Its protein product is CASSEGGYEQYF.

The chain links TRBV6-6 to TRBJ2-4; a weak D match, TRBD2 (5 bases). Germline V lookup: CDR1 MNHNY, CDR2 SVGAGI (reference sequence). This CDR3 has 16 amino acids. Trimming removed 5 bases from V and 0 bases from J, with 14 bases in between. The CDR3 here is CASSPISVLAKNIQYF. The CDR3 region has the DNA TGTGCCAGCAGTCCTATTAGCGTTTTAGCCAAAAACATTCAGTACTTC.

Comment on this clone: A much larger clone lies one base from this, so it may be a read error. CDR3 sequence reads: CASSRLAGVDEQYF. Written as DNA, the CDR3 is TGCGCCAGCAGCCGGCTAGCGGGAGTAGACGAGCAGTACTTC. This chain links TRBV4-1 with TRBJ2-5, with 10 bases aligning to TRBD2. The end of the DNA fits TRBJ2-7 better, so the J call may be wrong. The CDR3 covers 14 residues. Germline-derived CDR1 and CDR2 are MGHRA and YSYEKL.

The chain joins TRBV7-2 to TRBJ1-5; no clear D. Germline values: CDR1 SGHTA, CDR2 FQGNSA. The V end was cut by 6 bases, the J end by 3 bases, with 6 bases between. The CDR3 length is 12 residues. CDR3 residues: CASSRDNQPQHF. The CDR3 DNA follows: TGTGCCAGCAGTCGCGACAATCAGCCCCAGCATTTT.

With regard to this clone: An end of the junction differs from the germline gene, which may be a read error. The genes are TRBV28 and TRBJ2-1; 7 bases are shared with TRBD2. This CDR3 has 15 residues. Germline V gene lookup returns CDR1 MDHEN and CDR2 SYDVKM. CDR3 DNA sequence: TGTGCCAGCACGGTAATAGCGGGCTCCCACAATGAGCAGTTCTTC. It encodes CASTVIAGSHNEQFF.

J is TRBJ1-1 and V is TRBV30; D may be TRBD1 (5 bases). This CDR3 contains 14 residues. Germline loops: CDR1 GTSNPN, CDR2 SVGIG (reference sequence). V dropped 3 bases and J dropped 3 bases, with 14 bases sitting between them. The CDR3: CAWSLSQGYTEAFF. CDR3 bases: TGTGCCTGGAGCCTCTCCCAGGGCTACACTGAAGCTTTCTTT.

The rearrangement links TRBV7-2 to TRBJ2-3, with TRBD1 matching over 9 bases. The CDR3 contains 16 residues. Germline CDR1 and CDR2: SGHTA and FQGNSA. Losses at the gene ends were 0 bases for V and 4 bases for J; bases not matched to a gene: 5. The CDR3 is CASSLAGTGRADTQYF. The CDR3, as DNA: TGTGCCAGCAGCTTAGCGGGGACAGGGCGCGCAGATACGCAGTATTTT.

V gene TRBV28 combines with J gene TRBJ1-6; 8 nucleotides align to TRBD1. CDR3 size: 16 residues. V trimming: 6 bases; J trimming: 4 bases; junction bases outside the gene matches: 8. CDR1 MDHEN and CDR2 SYDVKM come from the germline V gene. The CDR3 sequence: CASSTGQAEYNSPLHF. CDR3 DNA: TGTGCCAGCAGCACGGGACAGGCCGAGTATAATTCACCCCTCCACTTT.

This clone appeared once. The junction does not match germline at one end; this may be a read error. The chain joins TRBV14 to TRBJ1-3, with D hard to call. The CDR3 contains 13 residues. The germline V gene has CDR1 SGHDN and CDR2 FVKESK. For the CDR3, the DNA is TGTGCCAGCAGCCAGTCACCGGGAAGCACCATATATTTT. The encoded protein is CASSQSPGSTIYF.

The chain joins TRBV19 to TRBJ1-5; D may be TRBD1 (6 bases). The CDR3 sequence is 11 residues long. Germline lookup yields CDR1 LNHDA and CDR2 SQIVND (reference sequence). Trimming shortened V by 6 bases and J by 16 bases, and 16 bases separated the two germline ends. The CDR3 loop reads CASSPGQSFHF. CDR3 DNA sequence: TGTGCCAGTAGCCCAGGACAGTCATTCCATTTT.

For this clone: A junction end diverges from the germline sequence, so it may reflect a read error. The chain is built from TRBV7-7 and TRBJ2-7; D may be TRBD1 (6 bases). Germline CDR1 and CDR2: SSHAT and FNYEAQ (reference sequence). The CDR3 runs 13 residues. The CDR3 loop reads CASSPTGFDEQYF. Here the CDR3 DNA reads TGTGCTAGCAGCCCAACAGGGTTCGACGAGCAGTACTTC.

This clone is hyperexpanded. The chain employs TRBV19 and TRBJ2-3, with D perhaps given as TRBD1 or TRBD2 (5 bases each). This CDR3 contains 15 residues. Germline V CDR1 and CDR2: LNHDA, SQIVND (reference sequence). Between the trimmed V and J ends, which lost 6 bases and 1 base, there was a span of 14 bases. CDR3 amino acids: CASSTGTVRTDTQYF. CDR3 sequence (DNA): TGTGCCAGTAGCACCGGGACGGTCCGCACAGATACGCAGTATTTT.

V gene TRBV6-6 combines with J gene TRBJ1-2, with TRBD1 matching 7 bases. In germline, CDR1 is MNHNY, CDR2 SVGAGI (reference sequence). This CDR3 region has 14 residues. Losses at the gene ends were 8 bases for V and 0 bases for J; bases not matched to a gene: 6. The CDR3 spells CASRTGTPNYGYTF. CDR3 sequence (DNA): TGTGCCAGCCGGACAGGAACACCTAACTATGGCTACACCTTC.

V usage is TRBV5-4 and J usage is TRBJ2-7; D is ambiguous. V lost 6 bases and J lost 1, with 14 bases in between. The CDR3 runs to 14 residues. CDR1 and CDR2 from the germline V gene are SGHNT and YYREEE (reference sequence). This CDR3 reads CASTSDPGSYEQYF. For the CDR3, the DNA is TGTGCCAGCACCTCGGATCCAGGATCCTACGAGCAGTACTTC.

There are a few counts of this clone. V is TRBV5-1 and J is TRBJ2-1; 11 bases are a match to TRBD2. After removal of 9 bases from V and 8 bases from J, the junction contained 7 bases not matched to a gene. Germline-derived CDR1 and CDR2 are SGHRS and YFSETQ. The CDR3 runs to 13 residues. CDR3 loop: CATGTSGLDEQFF. The CDR3 nucleotides are TGCGCCACCGGGACTAGCGGTTTGGATGAGCAGTTCTTC. Full variable domain (remainder filled in from reference TRBV5-1 and TRBJ2-1): KAGVTQTPRYLIKTRGQQVTLSCSPISGHRSVSWYQQTPGQGLQFLFEYFSETQRNKGNFPGRFSGRQFSNSRSEMNVSTLELGDSALYLCATGTSGLDEQFFGPGTRLTVL.